Below, 19 T cell receptor beta chains from the same sample are listed, as sequenced in a study of T cell responses to AZD1222 COVID-19 vaccine. Method: immunoSEQ multiplex PCR; TCRdb's copy keeps in-frame clones and lacks some. The sample lists about 86,000 clones, over 75% occurring once. The sample consisted of peripheral blood, taken 28 days after the second AZD1222 dose. All receptors derive from an adult who received the AZD1222 COVID-19 vaccine.

This sequence joins TRBV15 and TRBJ1-1; tentatively, D is TRBD1 (5 bases). The V end lost 1 base, the J end lost 2 bases, and 11 bases lay between the germline ends. There are 15 residues in the CDR3. CDR1 and CDR2 from the germline V gene are LNHNV and YYDKDF (reference sequence). The CDR3 DNA is TGTGCCACCAGCAGAGGGGGGACCTTAAACACTGAAGCTTTCTTT. Translated: CATSRGGTLNTEAFF. Full variable domain (missing parts from reference TRBV15 and TRBJ1-1): DAMVIQNPRYQVTQFGKPVTLSCSQTLNHNVMYWYQQKSSQAPKLLFHYYDKDFNNEADTPDNFQSRRPNTSFCFLDIRSPGLGDTAMYLCATSRGGTLNTEAFFGQGTRLTVV.

V is TRBV9 and J is TRBJ2-3; no reliable D call. The CDR3 is 15 amino acids. Germline V gene lookup returns CDR1 SGDLS and CDR2 YYNGEE. Trimming cost V 3 bases and J 0 bases, with 11 bases left between them. CDR3 region: CASSEMPKSTDTQYF. The DNA of the CDR3 is TGTGCCAGCAGCGAGATGCCCAAGAGCACAGATACGCAGTATTTT.

CDR3 in amino acids: CASSPQLAGGQYEQYF. The CDR3 region has the DNA TGTGCCAGCAGTCCTCAACTAGCGGGAGGACAATACGAGCAGTACTTC. This chain joins TRBV27 and TRBJ2-7, with 12 bases matching TRBD2. Germline V CDR1 and CDR2: MNHEY, SMNVEV (reference sequence). The trim removed 5 bases at V and 4 bases at J, leaving 9 bases unmatched. The CDR3 extends over 16 amino acids.

The chain has TRBV9 and TRBJ2-7; TRBD2 is a possible D gene (5 bases). Germline CDR1 SGDLS, CDR2 YYNGEE. Deletions cut 4 bases from V and 2 bases from J, with 13 bases between. CDR3 length: 14 residues. CDR3 coding DNA: TGTGCCAGCAGCTTAACCCCGACTACCTACGAGCAGTACTTC. It specifies CASSLTPTTYEQYF. Filled out from reference TRBV9 and TRBJ2-7, the complete variable domain reads DSGVTQTPKHLITATGQRVTLRCSPRSGDLSVYWYQQSLDQGLQFLIQYYNGEERAKGNILERFSAQQFPDLHSELNLSSLELGDSALYFCASSLTPTTYEQYFGPGTRLTVT.

The chain links TRBV11-3 to TRBJ2-2; unclear D gene. Germline values: CDR1 SGHNT, CDR2 YENEEA. This CDR3 is built from 14 residues. Trimming took off 5 bases at V and 6 bases at J, with 13 bases between the two ends. This CDR3 is CASSLNVNAGELFF. The CDR3 DNA follows: TGTGCCAGCAGCCTAAACGTGAATGCCGGGGAGCTGTTTTTT.

The V gene is TRBV19, the J gene TRBJ1-1; D remains ambiguous. Trimming cost V 4 bases and J 5 bases, with 11 bases left between them. The CDR3 contains 13 residues. Germline assignment: CDR1 LNHDA and CDR2 SQIVND (reference sequence). The CDR3 here is CASSSGLGTEAFF. DNA of the CDR3: TGTGCCAGTAGTAGTGGGTTGGGGACTGAAGCTTTCTTT.

The rearrangement links TRBV6-5 to TRBJ2-3; D is possibly TRBD2 (5 bases). The germline V and J ends were trimmed by 9 bases and 3 bases, with 19 bases remaining between them. Germline assignment: CDR1 MNHEY and CDR2 SVGAGI. This CDR3 is 15 amino acids long. For the CDR3, the DNA is TGTGCCAGTAGAGACCCAGGAGGTAGGACAGATACGCAGTATTTT. Its protein product is CASRDPGGRTDTQYF.

The J gene is TRBJ2-3, the V gene TRBV4-1, with 11 positions matching TRBD2. With V trimmed by 1 base and J by 6 bases, 3 bases remained unmatched. The CDR3 length is 15 residues. CDR1 MGHRA and CDR2 YSYEKL come from the germline V gene. The CDR3 protein is CASSQVAGGPDTQYF. In DNA form, the CDR3 reads TGCGCCAGCAGCCAAGTAGCGGGAGGGCCGGATACGCAGTATTTT.

Concerning this clone itself: The sample has other DNA sequences that encode this CDR3 too. This chain uses TRBV5-1 with TRBJ1-1, with TRBD1 as a possible D gene (6 bases). V was pared by 2 bases and J by 5 bases, with 7 bases between. The CDR3 has 12 residues. Germline V CDR1 and CDR2: SGHRS, YFSETQ. In DNA, the CDR3 is TGCGCCAGCAGCTTTAGGGGGACTGAAGCTTTCTTT. Translating it yields CASSFRGTEAFF.

The chain uses TRBV5-1 and TRBJ2-3, with 8 bases aligning to TRBD1. This CDR3 is built from 15 residues. The V gene end was trimmed by 4 bases and the J gene end by 6 bases; junction bases not matched to a gene: 10. Looked up from germline, CDR1 is SGHRS and CDR2 is YFSETQ. CDR3 bases: TGCGCCAGCAGCCCACAGGGGGTGGGTCCGGATACGCAGTATTTT. Protein product: CASSPQGVGPDTQYF.

This rearrangement joins TRBV15 to TRBJ2-5, with 8 nucleotides matching TRBD1. V shed 3 bases, J shed 3 bases, and the junction held 9 bases outside the gene matches. Germline V gene lookup returns CDR1 LNHNV and CDR2 YYDKDF (reference sequence). The CDR3 loop spans 16 amino acids. The CDR3 coding sequence is TGTGCCACCAGCAGGGGCCGACAGGGGTCGGAAGAGACCCAGTACTTC. Translating it yields CATSRGRQGSEETQYF.

V gene TRBV19 combines with J gene TRBJ1-5; a weak D match, TRBD1 (6 bases). The CDR3 runs 14 residues. Per germline, CDR1 LNHDA and CDR2 SQIVND (reference sequence). V was pared by 5 bases and J by 11 bases, with 19 bases between. CDR3 coding DNA: TGTGCCAGTAGTCCCGACAGGACCGTCGGAGCCCAGCATTTT. Translated: CASSPDRTVGAQHF.

CDR3 residues: CARPTGNIRVFSNEQFF. The CDR3 region has the DNA TGCGCCAGACCGACAGGAAACATCCGGGTGTTCAGCAATGAGCAGTTCTTC. The chain uses TRBV5-1 and TRBJ2-1; tentatively, D is TRBD1 (6 bases). Germline V lookup: CDR1 SGHRS, CDR2 YFSETQ. Trimming left V 8 bases short and J 6 bases short, with 27 bases between. The length of the CDR3 is 17 residues.

The chain couples TRBV27 to TRBJ1-6, with 9 positions matching TRBD1. This CDR3 has 17 residues. After removal of 5 bases from V and 8 bases from J, the junction contained 13 bases not matched to a gene. Germline CDR1 is MNHEY and CDR2 is SMNVEV (reference sequence). CDR3 sequence reads: CASSNSGTGLRYSPLHF. CDR3 nucleotides: TGTGCCAGCAGTAACTCCGGGACAGGGCTCCGCTATTCACCCCTCCACTTT.

This chain links TRBV18 with TRBJ2-5; TRBD1 might be the D (5 bases). Germline loops: CDR1 KGHSH, CDR2 LQKENI. The germline V and J ends were trimmed by 5 bases and 2 bases, with 12 bases remaining between them. The CDR3 has 14 residues. CDR3 residues: CASSYRTLQETQYF. CDR3 nucleotides: TGTGCCAGCTCATACAGGACACTACAAGAGACCCAGTACTTC. Full variable domain (rest looked up from reference TRBV18 and TRBJ2-5): NAGVMQNPRHLVRRRGQEARLRCSPMKGHSHVYWYRQLPEEGLKFMVYLQKENIIDESGMPKERFSAEFPKEGPSILRIQQVVRGDSAAYFCASSYRTLQETQYFGPGTRLLVL.

The CDR3 spells CASSPRTGFSSPLHF. CDR3 nucleotides: TGTGCCAGCAGCCCCCGGACAGGTTTTAGTTCACCCCTCCACTTT. This chain connects TRBV7-2 to TRBJ1-6; TRBD1 matches 7 bases. Germline V gives CDR1 SGHTA, CDR2 FQGNSA. V lost 5 bases and J lost 9; bases outside the gene matches: 10. The CDR3 is 15 residues long. Combining the CDR3 with reference TRBV7-2 and TRBJ1-6 gives the whole variable domain GAGVSQSPSNKVTEKGKDVELRCDPISGHTALYWYRQSLGQGLEFLIYFQGNSAPDKSGLPSDRFSAERTGGSVSTLTIQRTQQEDSAVYLCASSPRTGFSSPLHFGNGTRLTVT.

This clone appeared a single time. The J gene is TRBJ2-5, the V gene TRBV28; 13 nucleotides line up with TRBD2. V shed 5 bases, J shed 5 bases, and the junction held 5 bases outside the gene matches. The CDR3 has 15 residues. Germline-derived CDR1 and CDR2 are MDHEN and SYDVKM. CDR3 bases: TGTGCCAGCAGTAAACTAGCGGGAGGGCATGAGACCCAGTACTTC. Translation: CASSKLAGGHETQYF. Filled out from reference TRBV28 and TRBJ2-5, the complete variable domain reads DVKVTQSSRYLVKRTGEKVFLECVQDMDHENMFWYRQDPGLGLRLIYFSYDVKMKEKGDIPEGYSVSREKKERFSLILESASTNQTSMYLCASSKLAGGHETQYFGPGTRLLVL.

The chain employs TRBV9 and TRBJ1-3, with 7 bases that match TRBD1. After removal of 0 bases from V and 2 bases from J, the junction contained 2 bases not matched to a gene. Germline CDR1 SGDLS, CDR2 YYNGEE. The CDR3 covers 15 residues. CDR3 DNA: TGTGCCAGCAGCGTAGAAACAGGGGCTGGAAACACCATATATTTT. Residues: CASSVETGAGNTIYF.

The CDR3 DNA reads as TGTGCCAGCAGCCCTTTACAGGGAACAACTTACACCTTC. Translated: CASSPLQGTTYTF. The J gene is TRBJ1-2, the V gene TRBV7-9, with a tentative D call TRBD1 (6 bases). The CDR3 contains 13 residues. In germline, CDR1 is SEHNR, CDR2 FQNEAQ (reference sequence). With 5 bases removed from V and 11 bases from J, the gap between germline ends came to 18 bases.